Reported below is one TCR beta chain. Its target is unknown. CD4 T cells were positively selected, then CD8 T cells from the CD4-negative fraction. Cells stained for CD3, CD4, CD8, CD45RA and CD27 were sorted into four subsets. The CDR3 sequence is 15 residues long. CDR1 MDHEN and CDR2 SYDVKM come from the germline V gene. V dropped 5 bases and J dropped 1; count of bases not matched to a gene: 5. This specimen belongs to a study of naive and memory T cell subsets. An equimolar mix of two oligonucleotides served as the beta constant-region primer for TRBC1 and TRBC2. Ligated cDNA was amplified by four rounds of PCR with nested alpha and beta constant-region primers and SP2. A 12-nucleotide UMI and the SP2 primer were added to the cDNA 3' end by oligonucleotide ligation. MiXCR, run by TCRdb on the UMI-ligation and nested PCR reads, gives a single entry per CDR3 protein. The table has roughly 140,000 distinct CDR3 sequences, approximately 20% seen once.

Study-wide findings and caveats: Naive repertoires, especially CD8, held a few larger clonotypes, possibly memory cells re-expressing CD45RA. Clonotypes here are unpaired alpha or beta chain sequences.

This sequence joins TRBV28 and TRBJ2-7, with TRBD1 matching 10 bases. Sequenced sample: naive CD8+ T cells from blood. The clonotype comes from a human donor in good health. The CDR3 DNA reads TGTGCCAGCAGTGCCTGGGACAGGGGATCCTACGAGCAGTACTTC. This sequence encodes CASSAWDRGSYEQYF.